This entry features one T cell receptor (beta chain) sequence. In its sample, this clonotype was seen a few times. Its specific antigen is unknown. No much larger clone exists at a distance of one base, and base qualities are not known. Ficoll-Paque density gradient centrifugation was the method used to isolate PBMCs. The data originate from a study of T-cell memory formation after mild COVID-19 (TCRdb year 2021). Concerning the study at large: Most TCR sequence clusters were specific to one of the two donors. In two donors, T-cell clones that expanded and contracted after mild COVID-19 were tracked by sequencing TCRalpha and TCRbeta repertoires over time. The cohort was made up of two young adult volunteers, one female and one male, who were previously healthy. Findings and caveats that apply to the study as a whole: Clones contracting from day 15 to 85 had balanced CD4/CD8 phenotypes, while a second wave expanding from day 15 to 37 was biased towards CD4+. Some responding clones were detected in pre-infection memory, suggesting pre-existing cross-reactive memory T cells joined the SARS-CoV-2 response. The study covered only a couple of mild cases, and larger cohorts including severe cases with pre-infection samples were considered necessary. Contracting CD4+ clones turned up mainly in the CM and EM memory subsets, whereas EMRA was where CD8+ clones were enriched. SARS-CoV-2 specificity was not confirmed for the second-wave clones peaking on day 37.

From a lookup of the germline V gene, CDR1 and CDR2 are SGHRS and YFSETQ. The cysteine opens and the phenylalanine closes a CDR3 of 18 amino acids. CDR3 DNA is the only sequence kept; it has 54 bases, read in frame from the first base. Trimming leaves V shorter by 7 bases and J shorter by 5 bases, with the junction holding 21 bases beyond the gene matches. Sequencer: Illumina NovaSeq 6000. cDNA libraries for TCRalpha and TCRbeta were prepared by 5'RACE using constant-segment primers, with sample barcodes and unique molecular identifiers added. Trizol reagent was used to extract RNA from every sample. Amplification of the libraries took two PCR steps, and the second step added a second sample barcode plus Illumina TruSeq adapters. The libraries were sequenced on an Illumina NovaSeq using 2 x 150 bp paired-end reads. The published analysis was carried out like this. With migec v1.2.7, reads were demultiplexed and then collapsed into UMI-guided consensus sequences. Using mixcr v2.1.11, UMI consensuses were aligned to TRA and TRB V and J templates and then assembled into clonotypes. A clonotype was counted as expanded or contracted only when both edgeR and NoisET called the clonotype significant, with the noise models trained on biological replicates. For edgeR calls, the thresholds were a false discovery rate-adjusted p below 0.01 and a log2 fold-change of 1. As an exploratory analysis of dynamics, PCA with hierarchical clustering was applied to max-normalized trajectories of the 1000 most abundant clonotypes. Each responding clone was given a CD4 or CD8 phenotype based on the CD4+ and CD8+ repertoires, which had been sequenced separately. Starting from the raw public reads, TCRdb applied fastp trimming at Q25, assembled clones with MiXCR and retained in-frame beta chains. Every distinct CDR3 protein forms one entry, paired with its most common genes and DNA. The V and J calls were not made by the authors but by TCRdb's processing. The sample includes approximately 340,000 distinct CDR3 sequences, with under 15% observed a single time. About a fifth of the sample rests with the top ten.

This clonotype was obtained from a man younger than 35 who had mild COVID-19 (a few samples of this study predate the infection). The sample titles of this study are shuffled in the database, so cell type and time point are left out; the donor was told from shared clones. The rearranged segments are TRBV5-1 and TRBJ2-5, and TRBD2 matches 9 of the central bases. The sequencing input was PBMCs or a T cell subset sorted from them (not recorded which). The DNA sequence is given as TGCGCCAGCGAAAGGAGGACTAGCGTAGACTCCCAACAGGAGACCCAGTACTTC. Translated, it gives CASERRTSVDSQQETQYF. Outside the CDR3, residues come from the reference TRBV5-1 and TRBJ2-5 proteins, so the full variable domain is: KAGVTQTPRYLIKTRGQQVTLSCSPISGHRSVSWYQQTPGQGLQFLFEYFSETQRNKGNFPGRFSGRQFSNSRSEMNVSTLELGDSALYLCASERRTSVDSQQETQYFGPGTRLLVL.